These 27 T cell receptor beta chains were sequenced from one sample in a study of shared clonotypes between healthy human individuals. Clones were read by immunoSEQ multiplex PCR, and TCRdb kept only the in-frame ones, dropping some. The sample comprises 300,000 to 400,000 clones, over 70% of which are singletons, and under 11% rests with the top ten. The sequenced sample consisted of memory CD4+ T cells sorted from blood. Regarding subset: CD45RA-negative fraction. The receptors shown here come from a man aged 30 to 45 in good health.

The chain employs TRBV7-3 and TRBJ2-1; possibly TRBD2 for D (5 bases). V gave up 2 bases and J gave up 0 bases, with 5 bases separating them. CDR3 length: 14 amino acids. CDR1 and CDR2 from the germline V gene are SGHTA and FQGTGA. CDR3 region: CASSLGSSYNEQFF. In DNA, the CDR3 is TGTGCCAGCAGCTTAGGGAGCTCCTACAATGAGCAGTTCTTC.

The chain has TRBV15 and TRBJ1-5, with D unresolved. The CDR3 consists of 12 residues. CDR1 is LNHNV, CDR2 YYDKDF, per germline (reference sequence). Trimming stripped 0 bases from V and 7 bases from J, with 4 bases between. The CDR3 reads CATSRDAQPQHF. The CDR3 region has the DNA TGTGCCACCAGCAGAGATGCCCAGCCCCAGCATTTT.

The genes are TRBV5-1 and TRBJ1-2, with no clear D. Germline V CDR1 and CDR2: SGHRS, YFSETQ. The CDR3 length is 12 residues. Between the trimmed V and J ends, which lost 4 bases and 4 bases, there was a span of 8 bases. The CDR3 coding sequence is TGCGCCAGCAGCGTCGACGGCTATGGCTACACCTTC. Amino acid sequence: CASSVDGYGYTF.

This chain uses TRBV6-9 with TRBJ2-5; the D is unclear. The germline V and J ends were trimmed by 3 bases and 0 bases, with 8 bases remaining between them. The germline CDR1 and CDR2 sequences are MNHGY and SVAAGI. CDR3 length: 14 amino acids. In DNA, the CDR3 is TGTGCCAGCAGTTACTCGCACAACCAAGAGACCCAGTACTTC. This sequence encodes CASSYSHNQETQYF.

The table lists this clone with a few counts. This sequence joins TRBV11-2 and TRBJ2-7; tentatively, D is TRBD2 (6 bases). Trimming stripped 3 bases from V and 6 bases from J, with 15 bases between. CDR1 and CDR2 from the germline V gene are SGHAT and FQNNGV. The CDR3 has 14 residues. DNA for the CDR3: TGTGCCAGCAGCTTGTTAGCGGCGGGCGCCGAGCAGTACTTC. Translation gives CASSLLAAGAEQYF.

The V and J genes are TRBV27 and TRBJ2-1; 8 positions match TRBD1. The CDR3 covers 14 residues. J lost 10 bases, V lost 2 bases, and 7 bases had no gene match. Germline assignment: CDR1 MNHEY and CDR2 SMNVEV (reference sequence). The CDR3 DNA is TGTGCCAGCAGTTTACAGGGGGCAGGGGGCGAGCAGTTCTTC. Amino acids: CASSLQGAGGEQFF.

This sequence joins TRBV5-1 and TRBJ2-1, with 8 bases that match TRBD2. The CDR3 is 16 residues long. V lost 0 bases and J lost 7; bases outside the gene matches: 9. Germline V gene lookup returns CDR1 SGHRS and CDR2 YFSETQ. This CDR3 is CASSLVRAGEGNEQFF. The CDR3 DNA follows: TGCGCCAGCAGCTTGGTTCGAGCGGGAGAGGGGAATGAGCAGTTCTTC.

For this clone: This may come from a read error, since a much larger clone is one base off. The same CDR3 is also encoded by other DNA sequences in this sample. The V and J genes are TRBV7-9 and TRBJ1-2; tentatively, D is TRBD1 (5 bases). V gave up 6 bases and J gave up 12 bases, with 17 bases separating them. This CDR3 has 12 residues. Germline assignment: CDR1 SEHNR and CDR2 FQNEAQ (reference sequence). The CDR3 DNA sequence: TGTGCCAGCAGTTTAAACGGGGCAGCGGACACCTTC. Protein sequence: CASSLNGAADTF.

The chain carries TRBV9 and TRBJ1-4; no clear D. This CDR3 comprises 15 residues. V gave up 4 bases and J gave up 5 bases, with 15 bases separating them. Germline CDR1 SGDLS, CDR2 YYNGEE. CDR3: CASSSTTRPNEKLFF. The CDR3 region has the DNA TGTGCCAGCAGCTCCACCACAAGACCAAATGAAAAACTGTTTTTT.

This clone occurred a few times. The chain combines TRBV19 with TRBJ1-5, with 8 bases identical to TRBD1. The CDR3 is 15 amino acids. CDR1 and CDR2 (germline): LNHDA, SQIVND (reference sequence). J lost 0 bases, V lost 9 bases, and 7 bases had no gene match. The DNA of the CDR3 is TGTGCCAGCAAGCAGACAGGGGTTAGCAATCAGCCCCAGCATTTT. This sequence encodes CASKQTGVSNQPQHF. Together with reference TRBV19 and TRBJ1-5, the CDR3 gives the full variable domain: DGGITQSPKYLFRKEGQNVTLSCEQNLNHDAMYWYRQDPGQGLRLIYYSQIVNDFQKGDIAEGYSVSREKKESFPLTVTSAQKNPTAFYLCASKQTGVSNQPQHFGDGTRLSIL.

This clone showed up just a few times. The chain is built from TRBV18 and TRBJ2-7; D is unclear. This CDR3 comprises 15 residues. V dropped 2 bases and J dropped 1 base, with 12 bases sitting between them. Germline lookup yields CDR1 KGHSH and CDR2 LQKENI. CDR3 loop: CASSPGQVASYEQYF. The CDR3 coding sequence is TGTGCCAGCTCACCAGGGCAGGTCGCGTCCTACGAGCAGTACTTC.

The chain uses TRBV27 and TRBJ1-4; D gene unclear. Between the trimmed V and J ends, which lost 3 bases and 1 base, there was a span of 6 bases. Germline CDR1 is MNHEY and CDR2 is SMNVEV (reference sequence). This CDR3 region has 14 residues. CDR3 protein: CASSFSITNEKLFF. DNA of the CDR3: TGTGCCAGCAGTTTTAGTATAACTAATGAAAAACTGTTTTTT.

The J gene is TRBJ2-7, the V gene TRBV4-1; tentative D call: TRBD2 (5 bases). Germline V gene sequence: CDR1 MGHRA, CDR2 YSYEKL. There are 15 residues in the CDR3. Trimming took off 4 bases at V and 3 bases at J, with 16 bases between the two ends. The CDR3 here is CASSLRTDYVYEQYF. CDR3 sequence (DNA): TGCGCCAGCAGCCTTCGCACCGACTACGTCTACGAGCAGTACTTC.

The genes are TRBV9 and TRBJ1-5; a possible D gene is TRBD1 (5 bases). The CDR3 consists of 14 residues. The germline V gene encodes CDR1 SGDLS and CDR2 YYNGEE. Deletions cut 1 base from V and 6 bases from J, with 11 bases between. This CDR3 reads CASSVSTDFQPQHF. The CDR3 DNA follows: TGTGCCAGCAGCGTATCGACAGATTTTCAGCCCCAGCATTTT. Filled out from reference TRBV9 and TRBJ1-5, the complete variable domain reads DSGVTQTPKHLITATGQRVTLRCSPRSGDLSVYWYQQSLDQGLQFLIQYYNGEERAKGNILERFSAQQFPDLHSELNLSSLELGDSALYFCASSVSTDFQPQHFGDGTRLSIL.

The chain employs TRBV11-2 and TRBJ2-3; D gene ambiguous. The CDR3 totals 14 residues. Germline V gene lookup returns CDR1 SGHAT and CDR2 FQNNGV. Trimming stripped 2 bases from V and 1 base from J, with 7 bases between. The CDR3 loop reads CASSLKARTDTQYF. The DNA for the CDR3 is TGTGCCAGCAGCTTAAAGGCCCGCACAGATACGCAGTATTTT.

This chain links TRBV29-1 with TRBJ2-3; TRBD2 matches at 7 bases. J was trimmed by 4 bases and V by 6 bases; bases with no gene match: 10. The CDR3 covers 14 residues. Germline V gene sequence: CDR1 SQVTM, CDR2 ANQGSEA. CDR3 DNA: TGCAGCGTCTCCGGGGGGTTAGGGCCAGATACGCAGTATTTT. Translation gives CSVSGGLGPDTQYF.

The rearrangement joins TRBV9 to TRBJ2-1; TRBD1 aligns across 7 bases. This CDR3 has 16 residues. Germline V CDR1 and CDR2: SGDLS, YYNGEE. V lost 3 bases, J lost 7 bases, and 13 bases stayed unmatched. The CDR3 loop is CASSEPSGGRPNEQFF. DNA for the CDR3: TGTGCCAGCAGCGAGCCCTCAGGGGGTCGTCCGAATGAGCAGTTCTTC. Combining the CDR3 with reference TRBV9 and TRBJ2-1 gives the whole variable domain DSGVTQTPKHLITATGQRVTLRCSPRSGDLSVYWYQQSLDQGLQFLIQYYNGEERAKGNILERFSAQQFPDLHSELNLSSLELGDSALYFCASSEPSGGRPNEQFFGPGTRLTVL.

The count of this clone is one. This chain joins TRBV2 and TRBJ2-2; D unresolved. CDR3 length: 14 residues. Germline V gene data show CDR1 as SNHLY and CDR2 as FYNNEI. The V and J ends lost 2 bases and 4 bases respectively, with 8 bases between them. The chain's CDR3 is CASSEFDTTGELFF. CDR3 nucleotide sequence: TGTGCCAGCAGTGAATTTGACACCACCGGGGAGCTGTTTTTT. The whole variable domain, filled in from reference TRBV2 and TRBJ2-2, reads EPEVTQTPSHQVTQMGQEVILRCVPISNHLYFYWYRQILGQKVEFLVSFYNNEISEKSEIFDDQFSVERPDGSNFTLKIRSTKLEDSAMYFCASSEFDTTGELFFGEGSRLTVL.

The chain is built from TRBV15 and TRBJ2-7, with TRBD1 matching over 7 bases. This CDR3 has 14 amino acids. After removal of 7 bases from V and 2 bases from J, the junction contained 8 bases not matched to a gene. The germline V gene encodes CDR1 LNHNV and CDR2 YYDKDF (reference sequence). The CDR3 DNA reads TGTGCCACCACCAAGGACAGGTTCACCTACGAGCAGTACTTC. It yields the protein CATTKDRFTYEQYF.

The rearrangement joins TRBV10-3 to TRBJ2-1; D is uncertain. V lost 3 bases, J lost 9 bases, and 21 bases lay in between. Germline CDR1 ENHRY, CDR2 SYGVKD. The CDR3 covers 16 residues. CDR3 coding DNA: TGTGCCATCAGTGAACATAAAGCCGGTAGAGATCTTGAGCAGTTCTTC. Amino acid sequence: CAISEHKAGRDLEQFF.

Concerning this clone itself: Other DNA sequences in the sample encode the same CDR3. V usage is TRBV5-1 and J usage is TRBJ2-2; D ambiguous. In germline, CDR1 is SGHRS, CDR2 YFSETQ. The CDR3 length is 14 residues. V lost 2 bases, J lost 2 bases, and 7 bases lay in between. The CDR3 DNA is TGCGCCAGCAGCTTTTCGGGCAACACCGGGGAGCTGTTTTTT. It translates to CASSFSGNTGELFF.

This clone was detected only once. The chain carries TRBV25-1 and TRBJ2-7; maybe TRBD2 (5 bases). Deletions cut 2 bases from V and 1 base from J, with 12 bases between. The CDR3 is 15 residues long. The germline V gene has CDR1 MGHDK and CDR2 SYGVNS. CDR3: CASSELVPGSYEQYF. In nucleotides, the CDR3 is TGTGCCAGCAGTGAACTAGTCCCGGGGTCCTACGAGCAGTACTTC.

This clone showed up just once. The chain employs TRBV5-4 and TRBJ2-5; tentative D call: TRBD1 (7 bases). Germline values: CDR1 SGHNT, CDR2 YYREEE (reference sequence). Between the trimmed V and J ends, which lost 4 bases and 4 bases, there was a span of 17 bases. This CDR3 comprises 15 residues. The CDR3 DNA sequence: TGTGCCAGCAGCCAGGGGCAGGGGGGTGGAGAGACCCAGTACTTC. As protein: CASSQGQGGGETQYF.

The chain carries TRBV5-1 and TRBJ2-2; 7 bases match TRBD2. Germline V lookup: CDR1 SGHRS, CDR2 YFSETQ. V shed 6 bases and J 4 bases; nucleotides not matched to a gene: 6. The CDR3 runs 14 residues. CDR3 in DNA: TGCGCCAGCAAACAGCGGGGCTCCACCGGGGAGCTGTTTTTT. Translating it yields CASKQRGSTGELFF.

CDR3 DNA: TGTGCCAGCCTGCGGGGCGGGAGCTACGAGCAGTACTTC. It yields the protein CASLRGGSYEQYF. The chain uses TRBV2 and TRBJ2-7, with TRBD2 identical over 7 bases. Unmatched junction bases numbered 7, after V lost 8 bases and J lost 3 bases. This CDR3 is built from 13 residues. Per the germline V gene, CDR1 is SNHLY and CDR2 is FYNNEI.

The chain joins TRBV5-4 to TRBJ2-1; D unresolved. V was shortened by 7 bases and J by 5 bases, with 10 bases between the two germline ends. CDR3 length: 12 residues. From germline, CDR1 is SGHNT and CDR2 YYREEE (reference sequence). This CDR3 reads CASGYHHNEQFF. CDR3 nucleotide sequence: TGTGCCAGCGGGTACCACCACAATGAGCAGTTCTTC.

CDR3 sequence (DNA): TGCGCCAGCAGCTTGTACGGGACGGGAGCACGGAATGAGCAGTTCTTC. Its translation: CASSLYGTGARNEQFF. This sequence joins TRBV5-1 and TRBJ2-1; D may be TRBD2 (6 bases). The germline gives CDR1 SGHRS, CDR2 YFSETQ. Trimming stripped 1 base from V and 7 bases from J, with 18 bases between. The CDR3 has 16 amino acids.